The entry that follows covers one T cell receptor beta chain sequence. The time point: patch test 2, 6 weeks after DPC sensitization. The treatment is: therapeutic diphenylcyclopropenone sensitization with weekly scalp DPC. The V gene lost 3 bases and the J gene lost 5 bases, with 11 bases spanning the gap. Germline lookup yields CDR1 KGHSH and CDR2 LQKENI. This CDR3 has 15 residues. TCRdb processed the RACE reads anew with MiXCR; each CDR3 protein has one entry. The sample contains more than 110,000 distinct CDR3 sequences, about 10% of which appear only once. This sample stems from a study of human T cells and chemical hapten exposure. Across the whole study: The patients were mostly female; they had alopecia areata, totalis or universalis.

This chain connects TRBV18 to TRBJ1-6; D is undetermined. The sequencing here drew on whole blood, taken in connection with sensitization to the hapten diphenylcyclopropenone (DPC). The TCR comes from a woman in her 50s with alopecia areata. Some clones in this sample may be carry-over from other donors' samples. The CDR3 here is CASSPDPPNNSPLHF. CDR3 nucleotides: TGTGCCAGCTCACCCGACCCACCAAATAATTCACCCCTCCACTTT.